The TCR beta chain under discussion was sequenced for a study of blood T cells in healthy people across ages. The CDR3 covers 15 residues. From germline, CDR1 is LGHNA and CDR2 YSLEER. With a J-beta primer mix and a sample-barcoded 5' primer, a second PCR ran about 6 to 11 cycles. TCRdb reprocessed the 5' RACE reads via MiXCR and lists one record per CDR3 protein. The sample contains approximately 770,000 distinct CDR3 sequences, more than 45% of which appear only once. This clonotype occurred a few times. At one boundary the junction diverges from the germline segment, which might be a read error. Sequencing input: blood. This TCR was sampled from a young man in good health. The chain employs TRBV4-3 and TRBJ1-6; 7 nucleotides line up with TRBD1. The CDR3, as DNA: TGTGCCAGCAGCAGGGACAGCTCCTATAATTCACCCCTCCACTTT. It yields the protein CASSRDSSYNSPLHF.